This is a list of T cell receptor beta chains from one sample in a study of T-cell reconstitution after alpha-beta-depleted transplantation in children. TCRdb independently ran MiXCR on the PCR reads; one entry per CDR3 protein. Found here are approximately 270,000 distinct CDR3 sequences, more than 8% of them singletons; the top ten hold around 10%. The sample was PBMCs from the stem cell graft donor, taken from the stem cell graft. The receptors here all came from a human donor who donated a stem cell graft to a child with SCID. CDR3s include the opening cysteine and the closing phenylalanine or tryptophan. A D gene is named only where the DNA matches it firmly. Expanded clones get a size class; other rows say once, few or many, or leave the size out.

size	V	D	J	CDR3	DNA
many	TRBV20-1	.	TRBJ2-3	CSARDFDSLAVPPDTQYF	TGCAGTGCTAGAGATTTTGATTCGCTAGCAGTTCCGCCAGATACGCAGTATTTT
many	TRBV14	.	TRBJ2-7	CASSQVLGGSSYEQYF	TGTGCCAGCAGCCAAGTTTTAGGGGGAAGCTCCTACGAGCAGTACTTC
few	TRBV12-3/TRBV12-4	TRBD1	TRBJ1-5	CASTPHRDSLQHF	TGTGCCAGCACCCCCCACCGGGACAGCCTCCAGCATTTT
few	TRBV6-5	.	TRBJ1-2	CASSSPGQGLYGYTF	TGTGCCAGCAGTTCGCCGGGACAAGGGCTCTATGGCTACACCTTC
few	TRBV5-1	.	TRBJ2-5	CASSLLPPGFRETQYF	TGCGCCAGCAGCTTGTTGCCCCCAGGCTTTAGGGAGACCCAGTACTTC
many	TRBV10-3	TRBD2	TRBJ2-5	CAISETSGVQETQYF	TGTGCCATCAGTGAGACTAGCGGAGTTCAAGAGACCCAGTACTTC
many	TRBV28	.	TRBJ1-1	CASRLDFEAFF	TGTGCCAGCAGGCTGGACTTTGAAGCTTTCTTT
.	TRBV20-1	.	TRBJ2-7	CSARSTGIGYEQYF	TGCAGTGCTAGATCGACAGGCATCGGCTACGAGCAGTACTTC
.	TRBV7-6	.	TRBJ2-5	CASSLARLASQETQYF	TGTGCCAGCAGCTTAGCGCGTCTGGCCAGCCAAGAGACCCAGTACTTC
few	TRBV10-3	.	TRBJ2-1	CAISDVGGLHNEQFF	TGTGCCATCAGTGATGTGGGGGGCCTACACAATGAGCAGTTCTTC